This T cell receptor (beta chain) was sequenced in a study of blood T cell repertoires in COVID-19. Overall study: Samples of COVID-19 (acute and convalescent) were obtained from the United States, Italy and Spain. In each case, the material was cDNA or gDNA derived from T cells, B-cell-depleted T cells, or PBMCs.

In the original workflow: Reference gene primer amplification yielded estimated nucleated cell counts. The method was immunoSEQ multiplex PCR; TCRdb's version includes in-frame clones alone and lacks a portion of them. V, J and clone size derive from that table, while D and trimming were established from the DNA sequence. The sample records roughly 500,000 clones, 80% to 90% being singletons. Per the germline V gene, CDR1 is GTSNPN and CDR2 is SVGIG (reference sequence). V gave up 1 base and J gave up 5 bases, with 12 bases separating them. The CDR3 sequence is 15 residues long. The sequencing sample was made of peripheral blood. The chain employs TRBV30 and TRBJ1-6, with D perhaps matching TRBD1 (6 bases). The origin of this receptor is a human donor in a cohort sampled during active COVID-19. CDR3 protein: CAWSAGTHDNSPLHF. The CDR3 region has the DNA TGTGCCTGGAGTGCCGGGACACATGATAATTCACCCCTCCACTTT. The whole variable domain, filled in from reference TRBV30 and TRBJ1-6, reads SQTIHQWPATLVQPVGSPLSLECTVEGTSNPNLYWYRQAAGRGLQLLFYSVGIGQISSEVPQNLSASRPQDRQFILSSKKLLLSDSGFYLCAWSAGTHDNSPLHFGNGTRLTVT.